Below, 31 T cell receptor beta chains from the same sample are listed, as sequenced in a study of T cell repertoires in cytomegalovirus infection. MiXCR was run by TCRdb on the reads, yielding one entry per CDR3 protein. The sample records about 740,000 distinct CDR3 sequences, approximately 40% being singletons. Sequencing used PBMCs. These receptors were obtained from a human donor in good health (CMV status not recorded). Some clones in this sample may be carry-over from other donors' samples.

As to this clonotype: One end of the junction does not line up with germline, which may come from a read error. The chain has TRBV11-2 and TRBJ2-2; tentatively, D is TRBD2 (5 bases). This CDR3 has 13 amino acids. Germline V gene lookup returns CDR1 SGHAT and CDR2 FQNNGV. The CDR3 loop is CSSGRSNTGEMFF. The CDR3 nucleotides read TGTTCCAGCGGACGGTCGAACACCGGGGAGATGTTTTTT. The variable domain in full, with the rest retrieved from reference TRBV11-2 and TRBJ2-2, is EAGVAQSPRYKIIEKRQSVAFWCNPISGHATLYWYQQILGQGPKLLIQFQNNGVVDDSQLPKDRFSAERLKGVDSTLKIQPAKLEDSAVYLCSSGRSNTGEMFFGEGSRLTVL.

The gene calls are TRBV3-1 and TRBJ1-4, with D uncertain. Germline assignment: CDR1 LGHDT and CDR2 YNNKEL (reference sequence). The CDR3 extends over 13 amino acids. The V gene lost 3 bases and the J gene lost 5 bases, with 7 bases spanning the gap. This CDR3 reads CASSHQKNEKLFF. DNA of the CDR3: TGTGCCAGCAGCCACCAGAAGAATGAAAAACTGTTTTTT.

Concerning this clonotype itself: As the CDR3 is not closed by the conserved phenylalanine or tryptophan, this likely results from a read error. The gene calls are TRBV6-2 or TRBV6-3 and TRBJ1-2, with D possibly TRBD1 on 5 matching bases. The CDR3 is 14 residues long. Germline CDR1 MNHEY, CDR2 SVGEGT. Trimming pared 0 bases from V and 10 bases from J, leaving 15 bases between. CDR3 bases: TGTGCCAGCAGTTACTCGATAGGGACGGAGGTCTACACCTGC. Translating gives CASSYSIGTEVYTC.

This clonotype occurred a few times. The chain uses TRBV4-1 and TRBJ2-7, with a possible D match to TRBD1 (5 bases). The CDR3 length is 15 residues. With 1 base removed from V and 0 bases from J, the gap between germline ends came to 10 bases. Germline V gene sequence: CDR1 MGHRA, CDR2 YSYEKL. Here the CDR3 DNA reads TGCGCCAGCAGCCAAGTACCGACAGACTCCTACGAGCAGTACTTC. Translated, it gives CASSQVPTDSYEQYF.

The genes are TRBV28 and TRBJ2-7; the D gene is possibly TRBD1 (6 bases). CDR1 is MDHEN, CDR2 SYDVKM, per germline. V was cut by 7 bases and J by 1 base, with 17 bases left in between. The CDR3 consists of 15 residues. The CDR3 loop reads CASIPGVQGSYEQYF. In nucleotides, the CDR3 is TGTGCCAGCATTCCCGGGGTCCAGGGGTCCTACGAGCAGTACTTC.

As to this clonotype: One base away lies a much larger clone, so this may be a sequencing read error. The chain combines TRBV7-3 with TRBJ1-1; a weak D match, TRBD1 (6 bases). CDR1 SGHTA and CDR2 FQGTGA come from the germline V gene. Between the trimmed V and J ends, which lost 8 bases and 5 bases, there was a span of 12 bases. The CDR3 extends over 12 amino acids. This chain's CDR3 is CASCTGYTEAFF. The CDR3 coding sequence is TGTGCCAGCTGTACAGGGTATACTGAAGCTTTCTTT.

This sequence joins TRBV6-8 and TRBJ2-7; 7 nucleotides match TRBD2. The germline CDR1 and CDR2 sequences are MNHGY and SAAAGT. The CDR3 consists of 18 residues. Trimming removed 0 bases from V and 2 bases from J; junction bases left unmatched: 13. The CDR3 DNA reads TGTGCCAGCAGTTACTCCAAGGGAGAAGGGCTAGCGGCCTACGAGCAGTACTTC. This sequence encodes CASSYSKGEGLAAYEQYF.

About this clonotype: Because it lacks the conserved phenylalanine or tryptophan at the end, this CDR3 is likely a read error. The V gene is TRBV7-9, the J gene TRBJ2-7; 7 nucleotides line up with TRBD1. Losses at the gene ends were 4 bases for V and 0 bases for J; bases not matched to a gene: 6. CDR1 and CDR2 (germline): SEHNR, FQNEAQ (reference sequence). The CDR3 is 15 residues long. The CDR3 protein is CASSSRQGSSYEQYL. The CDR3 coding sequence is TGTGCCAGCAGCTCCAGACAGGGAAGCTCCTACGAGCAGTACTTA.

The genes are TRBV12-3 or TRBV12-4 and TRBJ2-7; the D is unclear. The length of the CDR3 is 16 residues. V was pared by 5 bases and J by 2 bases, with 19 bases between. The CDR3 sequence: CASSLSVGVRPYEQYF. As DNA, the CDR3 is TGTGCCAGCAGTCTTTCTGTTGGGGTGCGACCCTACGAGCAGTACTTC.

The chain is built from TRBV6-5 and TRBJ2-4, with D hard to call. V was trimmed by 2 bases and J by 6 bases, leaving 8 bases between them. The CDR3 runs 13 residues. CDR1 and CDR2 (germline): MNHEY, SVGAGI. The CDR3 DNA sequence: TGTGCCAGCAGTTACGGGCAGCTAAACATTCAGTACTTC. Residues: CASSYGQLNIQYF.

In regard to this clonotype: A much larger clone is a single base away; this may be a read error. The conserved closing phenylalanine or tryptophan is absent in this CDR3, likely reflecting a read error. V and J are TRBV7-6 and TRBJ2-5; 9 bases are a match to TRBD1. J lost 3 bases, V lost 0 bases, and 8 bases had no gene match. The germline V gene has CDR1 SGHVS and CDR2 FNYEAQ. The CDR3 covers 17 residues. This CDR3 is CASSLALPGQGEETQYS. The CDR3 DNA follows: TGTGCCAGCAGCTTAGCTCTTCCGGGACAGGGAGAAGAGACCCAGTACTCC.

This clonotype was counted between two and nine times. The V and J genes are TRBV4-1 and TRBJ1-2, with D possibly being TRBD1 (5 bases). Germline assignment: CDR1 MGHRA and CDR2 YSYEKL. Trimming removed 3 bases at V and 5 bases at J, with 13 bases between. The CDR3 contains 14 residues. The CDR3 DNA sequence: TGCGCCAGCAGCCAGGATGGGACGGCTTATGGCTACACCTTC. Its translation is CASSQDGTAYGYTF.

The chain couples TRBV5-1 to TRBJ2-1, with a tentative D call TRBD1 (6 bases). This CDR3 is 16 amino acids long. V was shortened by 4 bases and J by 1 base, with 15 bases between the two germline ends. CDR1 and CDR2 (germline): SGHRS, YFSETQ. CDR3 in DNA: TGCGCCAGCAGCCCGACAGGCGGAAATTCCTACAATGAGCAGTTCTTC. Its protein is CASSPTGGNSYNEQFF.

This chain connects TRBV6-2 or TRBV6-3 to TRBJ2-2; TRBD1 matches at 9 bases. The trim removed 7 bases at V and 7 bases at J, leaving 4 bases unmatched. Germline-derived CDR1 and CDR2 are MNHEY and SVGEGT. This CDR3 is built from 13 residues. CDR3 nucleotide sequence: TGTGCCAGCAACACAGGGGGCGGCGGGGAGCTGTTTTTT. Encoded protein: CASNTGGGGELFF.

In its sample, this clonotype was seen many times. V and J are TRBV28 and TRBJ2-5; D not resolved. The CDR3 contains 14 residues. Germline loops: CDR1 MDHEN, CDR2 SYDVKM. V was trimmed by 2 bases and J by 5 bases, leaving 12 bases between them. CDR3 region: CASSLARSTETQYF. The DNA of the CDR3 is TGTGCCAGCAGTTTAGCTCGGAGTACGGAGACCCAGTACTTC.

The J gene is TRBJ2-1, the V gene TRBV7-6; possible D gene TRBD1, 6 bases. V lost 1 base to trimming and J lost 8 bases, with 15 bases between them. The CDR3 length is 15 residues. Germline CDR1 reads SGHVS; CDR2 reads FNYEAQ. CDR3 in amino acids: CASSLEGRGTDEQFF. The CDR3 nucleotides are TGTGCCAGCAGCTTAGAAGGCAGGGGAACAGATGAGCAGTTCTTC.

There are a few counts of this clonotype. The chain couples TRBV19 to TRBJ2-5; D tentatively reads TRBD1 or TRBD2 (6 bases each). Germline CDR1 LNHDA, CDR2 SQIVND (reference sequence). Trimming removed 4 bases at V and 5 bases at J, with 14 bases between. This CDR3 has 14 residues. The CDR3 sequence is CASSTLGGTETQYF. CDR3 nucleotide sequence: TGTGCCAGTAGTACGTTAGGGGGGACGGAGACCCAGTACTTC.

J is TRBJ2-7 and V is TRBV7-2; 7 bases are a match to TRBD1. The CDR3 spans 15 residues. V lost 1 base, J lost 5 bases, and 8 bases stayed unmatched. The V gene's germline CDR1 is SGHTA and CDR2 FQGNSA. The CDR3 protein is CASSLVAGGQNEQYF. DNA of the CDR3: TGTGCCAGCAGCTTAGTGGCAGGGGGTCAGAACGAGCAGTACTTC.

This clonotype was counted only a few times. V usage is TRBV2 and J usage is TRBJ1-4; D uncertain. This CDR3 has 15 residues. V was trimmed by 8 bases and J by 4 bases, leaving 17 bases between them. Germline CDR1 and CDR2: SNHLY and FYNNEI. CDR3 protein: CASRPSWANNEKLFF. The CDR3 nucleotides are TGTGCCAGCCGTCCGAGTTGGGCGAATAATGAAAAACTGTTTTTT.

Comment on this clonotype: A read error may produce the germline difference seen at one junction end. The gene calls are TRBV25-1 and TRBJ2-2; D perhaps matches TRBD2 (5 bases). CDR1 is MGHDK, CDR2 SYGVNS, per germline. The CDR3 length is 14 residues. As DNA, the CDR3 is TGTGCCAGCAGGGGCCTCGGGAACAACGGGGTGCTGTTTTTT. It specifies CASRGLGNNGVLFF. Full variable domain (missing parts from reference TRBV25-1 and TRBJ2-2): EADIYQTPRYLVIGTGKKITLECSQTMGHDKMYWYQQDPGMELHLIHYSYGVNSTEKGDLSSESTVSRIRTEHFPLTLESARPSHTSQYLCASRGLGNNGVLFFGEGSRLTVL.

The V gene is TRBV12-3 or TRBV12-4, the J gene TRBJ2-1, with D unresolved. The length of the CDR3 is 19 residues. The V gene lost 7 bases and the J gene lost 6 bases, with 31 bases spanning the gap. CDR3 in amino acids: CASTRPVEGPFPTPNEQFF. The DNA of the CDR3 is TGTGCCAGCACCCGGCCAGTTGAAGGACCTTTTCCGACCCCCAATGAGCAGTTCTTC.

This clonotype occurred a few times. The rearrangement uses TRBV7-6 and TRBJ1-1, with 9 bases matching TRBD1. V lost 1 base to trimming and J lost 1 base; unmatched junction nucleotides: 10. This CDR3 has 18 amino acids. Germline-derived CDR1 and CDR2 are SGHVS and FNYEAQ. CDR3 coding DNA: TGTGCCAGCAGCTTAGTCCCCACAGGGGGCTTACAGAACACTGAAGCTTTCTTT. Translating it yields CASSLVPTGGLQNTEAFF.

The chain couples TRBV19 to TRBJ1-2; D gene unclear. CDR1 is LNHDA, CDR2 SQIVND, per germline (reference sequence). Between the trimmed V and J ends, which lost 3 bases and 1 base, there was a span of 9 bases. This CDR3 is 14 amino acids long. The CDR3 bases are TGTGCCAGTAGTATCGGACCGGGTAACTATGGCTACACCTTC. Its translation is CASSIGPGNYGYTF.

About this clonotype: At one of its ends the junction is not consistent with the germline gene, which may arise from a read error. The V gene is TRBV28, the J gene TRBJ1-5; 7 bases align to TRBD1. Germline CDR1 is MDHEN and CDR2 is SYDVKM. This CDR3 region has 16 residues. The CDR3 reads CASSRQGIMSNQAQHF. The CDR3, as DNA: TGTGCCAGCTCTCGACAGGGAATTATGAGCAATCAGGCCCAGCATTTT.

This clonotype has a handful of counts. The rearrangement links TRBV6-4 to TRBJ1-6, with a tentative D call TRBD1 (5 bases). CDR1 and CDR2 from the germline V gene are MRHNA and SNTAGT. V lost 6 bases and J lost 3, with 24 bases in between. The CDR3 loop spans 19 amino acids. The CDR3 DNA sequence: TGTGCCAGCAGCAGGAGCCGGGCTCGACGGGGGAACTATAATTCACCCCTCCACTTT. Amino acid sequence: CASSRSRARRGNYNSPLHF.

The CDR3 is CASSAGGASYNEQFF. As DNA, the CDR3 is TGTGCCAGCAGTGCCGGAGGGGCCTCCTACAATGAGCAGTTCTTC. The chain uses TRBV6-1 and TRBJ2-1; TRBD2 is a possible D gene (6 bases). V lost 4 bases and J lost 0, with 10 bases in between. Germline assignment: CDR1 MNHNS and CDR2 SASEGT. The length of the CDR3 is 15 residues.

The CDR3: CASSPEGQNNSPLHF. The CDR3 DNA reads as TGCGCCAGCAGCCCGGAGGGCCAGAATAATTCACCCCTCCACTTT. This chain connects TRBV5-1 to TRBJ1-6, with unresolved D. This CDR3 is 15 amino acids long. The ends were cut back, 4 bases at V and 5 bases at J, with 13 bases in the middle. The germline V gene encodes CDR1 SGHRS and CDR2 YFSETQ.

This clonotype was seen only once. This chain joins TRBV19 and TRBJ2-2; D is uncertain. This CDR3 region has 13 residues. Trimming took off 7 bases at V and 2 bases at J, with 8 bases between the two ends. Per the germline V gene, CDR1 is LNHDA and CDR2 is SQIVND (reference sequence). CDR3: CASNVRNTGELFF. For the CDR3, the DNA is TGTGCCAGTAATGTGAGAAACACCGGGGAGCTGTTTTTT.

This chain uses TRBV28 with TRBJ1-1; no clear D. The CDR3 is made up of 14 amino acids. Germline V lookup: CDR1 MDHEN, CDR2 SYDVKM. Deletions cut 3 bases from V and 6 bases from J, with 14 bases between. CDR3 DNA: TGTGCCAGCAGTTTGTACCAAACGGTCGCTGAAGCTTTCTTT. Protein product: CASSLYQTVAEAFF.

The chain recombines TRBV7-8 with TRBJ2-7; D is perhaps TRBD2 (7 bases). This CDR3 comprises 14 residues. Trimming took off 7 bases at V and 3 bases at J, with 16 bases between the two ends. Per germline, CDR1 SGHVS and CDR2 FQNEAQ. The CDR3 reads CASTRGGSNYEQYF. Written as DNA, the CDR3 is TGTGCCAGCACCAGGGGCGGGAGCAACTACGAGCAGTACTTC.

This clonotype has a handful of counts. This chain connects TRBV14 to TRBJ2-1, with D possibly called TRBD1 or TRBD2 (5 bases each). The length of the CDR3 is 17 residues. Per germline, CDR1 SGHDN and CDR2 FVKESK. Trimming removed 4 bases at V and 5 bases at J, with 21 bases between. CDR3 amino acids: CASSLPLGGAENNEQFF. CDR3 sequence (DNA): TGTGCCAGCAGCCTACCGCTTGGGGGAGCGGAGAACAATGAGCAGTTCTTC. The full variable domain, its missing parts supplied by reference TRBV14 and TRBJ2-1, is EAGVTQFPSHSVIEKGQTVTLRCDPISGHDNLYWYRRVMGKEIKFLLHFVKESKQDESGMPNNRFLAERTGGTYSTLKVQPAELEDSGVYFCASSLPLGGAENNEQFFGPGTRLTVL.